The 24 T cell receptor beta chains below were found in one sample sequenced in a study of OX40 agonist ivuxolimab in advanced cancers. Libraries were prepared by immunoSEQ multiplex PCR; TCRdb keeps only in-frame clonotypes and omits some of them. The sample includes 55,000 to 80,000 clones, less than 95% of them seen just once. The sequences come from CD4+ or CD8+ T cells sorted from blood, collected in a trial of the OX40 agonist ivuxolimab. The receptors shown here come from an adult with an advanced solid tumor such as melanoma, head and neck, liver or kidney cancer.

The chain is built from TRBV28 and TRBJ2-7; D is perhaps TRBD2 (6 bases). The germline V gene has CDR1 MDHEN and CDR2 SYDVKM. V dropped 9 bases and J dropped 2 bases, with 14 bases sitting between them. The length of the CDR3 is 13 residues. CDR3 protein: CASTGLNPYEQYF. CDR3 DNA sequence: TGTGCCAGTACGGGACTTAATCCCTACGAGCAGTACTTC.

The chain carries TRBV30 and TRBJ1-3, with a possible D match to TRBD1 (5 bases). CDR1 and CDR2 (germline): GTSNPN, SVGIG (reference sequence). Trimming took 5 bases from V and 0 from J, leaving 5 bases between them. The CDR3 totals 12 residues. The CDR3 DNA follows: TGTGCCTGGGGGGGCTCTGGAAACACCATATATTTT. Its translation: CAWGGSGNTIYF.

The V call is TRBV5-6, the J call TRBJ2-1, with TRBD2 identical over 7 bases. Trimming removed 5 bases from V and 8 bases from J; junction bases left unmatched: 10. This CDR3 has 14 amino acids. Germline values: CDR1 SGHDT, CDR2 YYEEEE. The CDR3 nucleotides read TGTGCCAGCAGGTCTCCGGGACTAATGTATGAGCAGTTCTTC. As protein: CASRSPGLMYEQFF.

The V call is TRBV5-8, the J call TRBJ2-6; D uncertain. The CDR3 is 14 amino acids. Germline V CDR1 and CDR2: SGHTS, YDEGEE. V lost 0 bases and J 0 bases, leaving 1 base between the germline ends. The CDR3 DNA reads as TGTGCCAGCAGCTTGGACTCTGGGGCCAACGTCCTGACTTTC. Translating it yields CASSLDSGANVLTF.

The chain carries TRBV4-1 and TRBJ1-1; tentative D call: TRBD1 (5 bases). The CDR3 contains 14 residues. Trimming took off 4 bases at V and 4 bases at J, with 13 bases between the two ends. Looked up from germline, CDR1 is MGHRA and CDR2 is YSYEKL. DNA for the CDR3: TGCGCCAGCAGCCCCCGGGGGATGCTCACTGAAGCTTTCTTT. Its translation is CASSPRGMLTEAFF.

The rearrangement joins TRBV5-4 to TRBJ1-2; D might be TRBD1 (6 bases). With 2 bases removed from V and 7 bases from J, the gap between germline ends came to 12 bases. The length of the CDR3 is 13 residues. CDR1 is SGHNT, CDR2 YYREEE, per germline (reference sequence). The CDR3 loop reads CASSLQGGGGYTF. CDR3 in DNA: TGTGCCAGCAGCTTACAGGGTGGAGGTGGCTACACCTTC.

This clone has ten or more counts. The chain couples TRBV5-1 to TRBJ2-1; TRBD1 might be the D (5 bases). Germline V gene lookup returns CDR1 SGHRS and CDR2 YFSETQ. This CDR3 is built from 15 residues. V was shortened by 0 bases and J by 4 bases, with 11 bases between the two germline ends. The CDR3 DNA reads TGCGCCAGCAGCTTGGCCAGGGTGGGTTACAATGAGCAGTTCTTC. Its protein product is CASSLARVGYNEQFF.

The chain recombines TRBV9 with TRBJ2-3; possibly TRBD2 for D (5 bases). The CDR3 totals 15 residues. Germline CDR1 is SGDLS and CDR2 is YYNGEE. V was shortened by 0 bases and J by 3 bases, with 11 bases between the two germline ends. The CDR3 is CASSVVAGKTDTQYF. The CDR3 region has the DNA TGTGCCAGCAGCGTAGTGGCGGGTAAGACAGATACGCAGTATTTT.

This CDR3 reads CASAASSGNTIYF. In DNA, the CDR3 is TGTGCCAGCGCAGCCTCCTCTGGAAACACCATATATTTT. The chain combines TRBV6-1 with TRBJ1-3, with no clear D. The V and J ends lost 8 bases and 0 bases respectively, with 8 bases between them. CDR1 MNHNS and CDR2 SASEGT come from the germline V gene. This CDR3 has 13 amino acids.

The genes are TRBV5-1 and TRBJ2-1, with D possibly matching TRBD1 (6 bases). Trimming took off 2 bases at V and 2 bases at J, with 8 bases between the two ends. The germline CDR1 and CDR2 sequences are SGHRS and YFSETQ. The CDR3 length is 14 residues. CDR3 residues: CASSFPGAYNEQFF. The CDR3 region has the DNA TGCGCCAGCAGCTTCCCAGGGGCCTACAATGAGCAGTTCTTC.

CDR3 region: CASLPGVGNTIYF. DNA of the CDR3: TGTGCCAGCCTCCCCGGGGTTGGAAACACCATATATTTT. The chain recombines TRBV28 with TRBJ1-3, with no clear D. V was pared by 8 bases and J by 3 bases, with 11 bases between. The germline CDR1 and CDR2 sequences are MDHEN and SYDVKM. This CDR3 region has 13 residues.

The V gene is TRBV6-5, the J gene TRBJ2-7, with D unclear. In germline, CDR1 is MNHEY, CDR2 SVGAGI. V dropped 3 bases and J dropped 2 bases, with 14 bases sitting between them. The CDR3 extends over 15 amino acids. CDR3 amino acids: CASSYNPRVTYEQYF. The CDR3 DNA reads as TGTGCCAGCAGTTATAACCCTCGGGTGACCTACGAGCAGTACTTC.

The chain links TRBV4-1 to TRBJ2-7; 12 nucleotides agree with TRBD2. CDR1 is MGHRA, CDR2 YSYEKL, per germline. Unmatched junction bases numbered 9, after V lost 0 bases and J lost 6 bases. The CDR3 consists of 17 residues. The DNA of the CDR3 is TGCGCCAGCAGCCAAGAGCTTAGACTAGCGGGAGCCGCCGAGCAGTACTTC. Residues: CASSQELRLAGAAEQYF.

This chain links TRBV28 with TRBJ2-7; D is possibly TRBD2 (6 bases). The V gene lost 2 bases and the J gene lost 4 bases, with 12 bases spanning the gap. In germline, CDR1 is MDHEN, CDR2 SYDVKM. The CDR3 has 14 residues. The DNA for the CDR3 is TGTGCCAGCAGTTTAAACGACGGGGGTTACGAGCAGTACTTC. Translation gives CASSLNDGGYEQYF.

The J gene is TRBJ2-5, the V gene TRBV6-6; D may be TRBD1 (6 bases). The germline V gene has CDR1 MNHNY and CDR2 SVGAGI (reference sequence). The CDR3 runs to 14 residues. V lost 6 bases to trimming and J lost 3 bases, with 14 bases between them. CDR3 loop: CASRDSAREETQYF. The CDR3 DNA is TGTGCCAGCAGGGACAGCGCCAGAGAAGAGACCCAGTACTTC.

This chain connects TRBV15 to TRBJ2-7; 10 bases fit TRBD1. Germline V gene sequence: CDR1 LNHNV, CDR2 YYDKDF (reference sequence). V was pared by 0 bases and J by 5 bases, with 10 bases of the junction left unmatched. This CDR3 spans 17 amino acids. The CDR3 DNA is TGTGCCACCAGCAGAGAAAGTTTGACAGGGGGCAAAAACGAGCAGTACTTC. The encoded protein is CATSRESLTGGKNEQYF.

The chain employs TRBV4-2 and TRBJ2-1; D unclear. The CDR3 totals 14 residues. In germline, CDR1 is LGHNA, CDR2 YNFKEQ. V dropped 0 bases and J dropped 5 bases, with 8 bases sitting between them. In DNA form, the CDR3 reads TGTGCCAGCAGCCAAGATCAGAGTAACAATGAGCAGTTCTTC. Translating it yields CASSQDQSNNEQFF.

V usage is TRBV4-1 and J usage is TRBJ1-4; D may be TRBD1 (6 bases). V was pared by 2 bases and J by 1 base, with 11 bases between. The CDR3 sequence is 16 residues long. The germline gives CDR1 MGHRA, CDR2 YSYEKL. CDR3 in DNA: TGCGCCAGCAGCCAAATAAGGGGGTTAACTAATGAAAAACTGTTTTTT. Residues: CASSQIRGLTNEKLFF.

CDR3: CSVGVTGGSEQYF. CDR3 nucleotide sequence: TGCAGCGTAGGGGTCACAGGGGGCAGCGAGCAGTACTTC. The chain couples TRBV29-1 to TRBJ2-7; 9 bases agree with TRBD1. V lost 6 bases and J lost 6; bases outside the gene matches: 9. CDR1 and CDR2 from the germline V gene are SQVTM and ANQGSEA. The CDR3 contains 13 residues.

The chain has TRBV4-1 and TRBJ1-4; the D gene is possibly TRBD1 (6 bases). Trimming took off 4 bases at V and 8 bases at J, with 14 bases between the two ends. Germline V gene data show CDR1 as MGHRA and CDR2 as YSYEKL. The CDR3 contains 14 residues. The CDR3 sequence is CASSRDTRGEKLFF. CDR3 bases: TGCGCCAGCAGCCGGGACACAAGAGGGGAAAAACTGTTTTTT.

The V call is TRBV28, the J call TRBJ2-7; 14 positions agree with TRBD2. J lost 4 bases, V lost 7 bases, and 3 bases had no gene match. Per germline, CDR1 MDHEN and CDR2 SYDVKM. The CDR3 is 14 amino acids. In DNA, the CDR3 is TGTGCCAGCATCGGGACTAGCGGGAGATACGAGCAGTACTTC. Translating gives CASIGTSGRYEQYF.

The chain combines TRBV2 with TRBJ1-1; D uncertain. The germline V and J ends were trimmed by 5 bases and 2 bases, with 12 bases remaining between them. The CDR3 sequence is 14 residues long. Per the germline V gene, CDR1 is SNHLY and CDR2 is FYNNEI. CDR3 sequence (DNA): TGTGCCAGCAGTCCAAGGACGGCAAACACTGAAGCTTTCTTT. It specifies CASSPRTANTEAFF.

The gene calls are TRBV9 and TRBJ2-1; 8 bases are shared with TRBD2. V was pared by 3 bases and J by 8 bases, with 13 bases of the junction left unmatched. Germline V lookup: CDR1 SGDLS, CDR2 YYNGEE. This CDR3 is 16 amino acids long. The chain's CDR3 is CASSAAPGLVIHEQFF. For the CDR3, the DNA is TGTGCCAGCAGCGCAGCTCCGGGACTAGTCATCCATGAGCAGTTCTTC.

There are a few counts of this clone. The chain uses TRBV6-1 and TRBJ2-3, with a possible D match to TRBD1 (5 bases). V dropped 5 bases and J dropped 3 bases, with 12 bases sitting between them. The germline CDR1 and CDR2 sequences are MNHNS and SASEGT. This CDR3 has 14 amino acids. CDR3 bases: TGTGCCAGCAGTCCACTTAGGGGAACAGATACGCAGTATTTT. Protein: CASSPLRGTDTQYF.